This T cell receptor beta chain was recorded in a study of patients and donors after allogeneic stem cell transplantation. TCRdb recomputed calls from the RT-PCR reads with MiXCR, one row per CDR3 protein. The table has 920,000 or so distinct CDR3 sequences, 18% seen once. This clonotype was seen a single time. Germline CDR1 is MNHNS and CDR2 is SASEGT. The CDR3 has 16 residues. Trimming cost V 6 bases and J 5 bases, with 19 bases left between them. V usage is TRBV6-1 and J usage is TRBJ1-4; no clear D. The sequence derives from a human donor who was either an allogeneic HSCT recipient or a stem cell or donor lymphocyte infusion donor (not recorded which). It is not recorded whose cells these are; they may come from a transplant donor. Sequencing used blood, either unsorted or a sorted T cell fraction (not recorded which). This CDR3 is CASSDMGGRRNEKLFF. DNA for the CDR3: TGTGCCAGCAGCGACATGGGAGGGAGGAGGAATGAAAAACTGTTTTTT.